The clone carrying this T cell receptor (beta chain) has only one observation. Its antigen is not known. Assay: immunoSEQ multiplex PCR; the TCRdb copy retains only in-frame clones and omits some. Of around 70,000 clones in the sample, approximately 90% are singletons; the top ten hold over 4.5%. The source of the sample is a study of resident and recirculating memory T cells in vitiligo. Study-level information: Shave-biopsy epidermis from lesional and nonlesional skin was sequenced alongside PBMCs.

Findings and caveats of the study: Vitiligo lesions lacked a unique dominant clone, and clonality varied.

This receptor was identified in a male donor with vitiligo. Material: blood.

For the CDR3, the DNA is TGTGCCAACTGGACAGGGGTCGGCGAGCAGTACTTC. This gives the protein CANWTGVGEQYF. The J gene is TRBJ2-7, the V gene TRBV6-4; 9 nucleotides line up with TRBD1. The CDR3 runs to 12 residues. The junction had 7 bases not matched to a gene; V was cut back by 10 bases and J by 6 bases. Germline lookup yields CDR1 MRHNA and CDR2 SNTAGT.